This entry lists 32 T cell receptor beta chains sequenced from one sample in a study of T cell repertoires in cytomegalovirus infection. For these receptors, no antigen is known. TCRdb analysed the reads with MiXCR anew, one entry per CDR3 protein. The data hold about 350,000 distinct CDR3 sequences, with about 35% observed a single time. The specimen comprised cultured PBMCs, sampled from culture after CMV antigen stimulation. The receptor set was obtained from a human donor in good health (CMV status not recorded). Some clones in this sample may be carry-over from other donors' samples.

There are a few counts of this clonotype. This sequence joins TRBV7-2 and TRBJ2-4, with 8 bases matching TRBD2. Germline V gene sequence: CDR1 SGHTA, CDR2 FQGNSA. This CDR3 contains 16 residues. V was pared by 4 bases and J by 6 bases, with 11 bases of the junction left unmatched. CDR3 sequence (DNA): TGTGCCAGCAGCTCCGTAGCGGGAAGGAGCGGAAACATTCAGTACTTC. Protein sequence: CASSSVAGRSGNIQYF.

The CDR3: CASSHPGRRDNGYTF. The CDR3 nucleotides read TGCGCCAGCAGCCATCCTGGAAGGAGGGACAATGGCTACACCTTC. The gene calls are TRBV4-1 and TRBJ1-2; tentatively, D is TRBD1 (6 bases). The germline gives CDR1 MGHRA, CDR2 YSYEKL. The V end was cut by 3 bases, the J end by 6 bases, with 17 bases between. This CDR3 has 15 amino acids.

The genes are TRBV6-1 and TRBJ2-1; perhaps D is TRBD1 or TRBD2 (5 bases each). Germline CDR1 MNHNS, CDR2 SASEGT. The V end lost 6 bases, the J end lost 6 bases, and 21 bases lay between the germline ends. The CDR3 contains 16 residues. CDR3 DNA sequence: TGTGCCAGCAGCCGAAAGCTTCCCATGAGGGGCAATGAGCAGTTCTTC. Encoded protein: CASSRKLPMRGNEQFF.

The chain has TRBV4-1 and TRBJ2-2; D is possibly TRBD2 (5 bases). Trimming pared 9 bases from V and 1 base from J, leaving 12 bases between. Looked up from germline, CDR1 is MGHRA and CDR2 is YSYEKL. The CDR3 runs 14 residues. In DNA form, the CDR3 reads TGCGCCAGTAAGCTAGCAGAGAACACCGGGGAGCTGTTTTTT. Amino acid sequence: CASKLAENTGELFF.

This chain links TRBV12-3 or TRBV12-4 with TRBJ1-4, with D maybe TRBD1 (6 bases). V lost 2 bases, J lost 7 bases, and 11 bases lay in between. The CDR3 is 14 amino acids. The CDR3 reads CASSLIGGVEKLFF. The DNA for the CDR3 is TGTGCCAGCAGTTTAATCGGGGGCGTTGAAAAACTGTTTTTT.

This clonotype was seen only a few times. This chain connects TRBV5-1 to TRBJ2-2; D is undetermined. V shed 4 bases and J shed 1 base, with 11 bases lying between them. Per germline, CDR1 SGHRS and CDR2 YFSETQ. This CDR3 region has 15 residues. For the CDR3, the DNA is TGCGCCAGCAGCAAGGACCCTATGAACACCGGGGAGCTGTTTTTT. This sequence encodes CASSKDPMNTGELFF.

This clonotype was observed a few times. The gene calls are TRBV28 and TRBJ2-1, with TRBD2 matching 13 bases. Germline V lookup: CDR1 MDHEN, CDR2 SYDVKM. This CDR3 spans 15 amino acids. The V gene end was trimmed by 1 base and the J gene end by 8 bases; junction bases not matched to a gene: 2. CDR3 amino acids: CASSLFGLAGDEQFF. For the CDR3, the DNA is TGTGCCAGCAGTTTATTTGGACTAGCGGGAGATGAGCAGTTCTTC.

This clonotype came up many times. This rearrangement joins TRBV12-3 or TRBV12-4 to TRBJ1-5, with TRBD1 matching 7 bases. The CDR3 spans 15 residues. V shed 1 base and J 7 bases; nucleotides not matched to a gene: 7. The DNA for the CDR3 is TGTGCCAGCAGTTTAGGATCAGGGGGTAGCCAGCCCCAGCATTTT. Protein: CASSLGSGGSQPQHF.

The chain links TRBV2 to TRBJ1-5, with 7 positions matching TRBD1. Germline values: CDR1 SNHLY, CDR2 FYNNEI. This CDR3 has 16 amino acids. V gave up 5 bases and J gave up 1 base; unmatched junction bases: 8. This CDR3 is CASSKPDRLSNQPQHF. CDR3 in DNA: TGTGCCAGCAGTAAACCGGACAGGTTGAGCAATCAGCCCCAGCATTTT.

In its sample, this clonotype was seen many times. CDR3 nucleotides: TGCGCCAGCAGCCCGGTCCTTAGGGGGCAGGAGCAGTACTTC. Encoded protein: CASSPVLRGQEQYF. The rearrangement links TRBV4-1 to TRBJ2-7; 7 bases map to TRBD1. Germline loops: CDR1 MGHRA, CDR2 YSYEKL. The CDR3 covers 14 residues. Trimming at V came to 4 bases and at J to 7 bases, leaving 10 bases not matched to a gene.

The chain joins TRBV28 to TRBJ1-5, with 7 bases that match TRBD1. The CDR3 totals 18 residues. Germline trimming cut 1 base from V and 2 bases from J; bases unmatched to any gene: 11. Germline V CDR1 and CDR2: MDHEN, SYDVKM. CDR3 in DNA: TGTGCCAGCAGTTTATTTCTATTGACAGGGAAGGGCAATCAGCCCCAGCATTTT. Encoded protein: CASSLFLLTGKGNQPQHF.

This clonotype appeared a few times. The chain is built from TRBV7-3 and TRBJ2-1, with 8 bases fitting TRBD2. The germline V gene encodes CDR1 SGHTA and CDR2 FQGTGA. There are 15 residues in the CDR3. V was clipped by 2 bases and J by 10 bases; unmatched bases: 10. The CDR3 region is CASSLERERFREQFF. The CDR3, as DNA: TGTGCCAGCAGCTTAGAGCGGGAGAGATTCAGGGAGCAGTTCTTC.

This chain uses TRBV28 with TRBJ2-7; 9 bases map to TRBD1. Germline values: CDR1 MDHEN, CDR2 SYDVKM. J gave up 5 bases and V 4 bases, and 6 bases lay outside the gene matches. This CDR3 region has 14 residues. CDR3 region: CASSSGQGFDEQYF. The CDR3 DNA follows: TGTGCCAGCAGTTCGGGACAGGGTTTTGACGAGCAGTACTTC.

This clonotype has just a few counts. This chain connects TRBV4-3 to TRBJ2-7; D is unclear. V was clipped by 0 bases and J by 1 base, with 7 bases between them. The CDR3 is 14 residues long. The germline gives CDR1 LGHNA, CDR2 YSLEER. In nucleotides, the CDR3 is TGCGCCAGCAGCCAAGACGTGGGTTCCTACGAGCAGTACTTC. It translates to CASSQDVGSYEQYF.

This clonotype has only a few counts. The CDR3 bases are TGTGCCAGCAGCGTGGGACTACCACCCTACGAGCAGTACGTC. It codes for CASSVGLPPYEQYV. The chain carries TRBV5-6 and TRBJ2-7; 7 bases align to TRBD2. This CDR3 is built from 14 residues. V lost 4 bases and J lost 2; bases outside the gene matches: 6. Per the germline V gene, CDR1 is SGHDT and CDR2 is YYEEEE.

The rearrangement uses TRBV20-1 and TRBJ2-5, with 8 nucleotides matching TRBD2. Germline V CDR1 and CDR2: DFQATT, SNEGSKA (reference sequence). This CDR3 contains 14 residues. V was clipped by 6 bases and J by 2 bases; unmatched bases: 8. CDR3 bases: TGCAGTGCGCCGCCCGGGGGGGTACAAGAGACCCAGTACTTC. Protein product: CSAPPGGVQETQYF.

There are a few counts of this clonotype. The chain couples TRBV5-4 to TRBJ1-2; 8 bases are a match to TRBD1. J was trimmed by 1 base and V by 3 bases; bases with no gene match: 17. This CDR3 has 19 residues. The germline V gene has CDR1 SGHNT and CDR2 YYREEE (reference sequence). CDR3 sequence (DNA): TGTGCCAGCAGCTCACCGAGGATCGACAGGGGCCTTCGTAACTATGGCTACACCTTC. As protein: CASSSPRIDRGLRNYGYTF.

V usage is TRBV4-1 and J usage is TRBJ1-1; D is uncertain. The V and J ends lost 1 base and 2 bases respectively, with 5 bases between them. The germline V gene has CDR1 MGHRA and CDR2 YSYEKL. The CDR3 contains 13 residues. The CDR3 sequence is CASSQASNTEAFF. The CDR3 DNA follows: TGCGCCAGCAGCCAAGCTAGTAACACTGAAGCTTTCTTT.

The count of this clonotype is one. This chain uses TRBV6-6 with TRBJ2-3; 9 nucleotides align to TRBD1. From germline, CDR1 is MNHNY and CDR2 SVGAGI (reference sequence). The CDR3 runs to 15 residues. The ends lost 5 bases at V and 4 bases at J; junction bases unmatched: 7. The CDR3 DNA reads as TGTGCCAGCAGTGAGCCGGGACAGGGCTCAGATACGCAGTATTTT. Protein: CASSEPGQGSDTQYF.

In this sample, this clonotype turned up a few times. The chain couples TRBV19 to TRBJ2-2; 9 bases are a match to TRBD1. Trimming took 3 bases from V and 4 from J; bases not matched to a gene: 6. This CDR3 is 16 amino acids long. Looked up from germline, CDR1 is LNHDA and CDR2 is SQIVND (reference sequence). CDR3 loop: CASSIRTGGRTGELFF. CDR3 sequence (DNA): TGTGCCAGTAGTATTAGAACAGGGGGCCGCACCGGGGAGCTGTTTTTT.

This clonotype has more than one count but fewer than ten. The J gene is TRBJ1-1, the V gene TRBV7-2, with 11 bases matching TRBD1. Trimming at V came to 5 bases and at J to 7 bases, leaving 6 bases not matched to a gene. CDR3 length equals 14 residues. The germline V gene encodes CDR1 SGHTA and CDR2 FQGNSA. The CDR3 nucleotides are TGTGCCAGCAGCCTCTCGGGACAGGGGGGTGAAGCTTTCTTT. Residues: CASSLSGQGGEAFF.

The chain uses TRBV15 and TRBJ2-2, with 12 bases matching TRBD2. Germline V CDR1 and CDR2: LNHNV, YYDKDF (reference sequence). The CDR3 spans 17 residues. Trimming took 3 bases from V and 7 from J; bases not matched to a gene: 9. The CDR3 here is CATSRDLAGGPGGELFF. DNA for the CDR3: TGTGCCACCAGCAGGGATCTAGCGGGAGGGCCCGGCGGGGAGCTGTTTTTT.

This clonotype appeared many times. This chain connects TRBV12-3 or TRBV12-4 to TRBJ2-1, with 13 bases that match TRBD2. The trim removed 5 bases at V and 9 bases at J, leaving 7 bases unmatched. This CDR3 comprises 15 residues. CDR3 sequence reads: CASSPRTSGSVEQFF. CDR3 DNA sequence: TGTGCCAGCAGTCCCCGGACTAGCGGGAGTGTTGAGCAGTTCTTC.

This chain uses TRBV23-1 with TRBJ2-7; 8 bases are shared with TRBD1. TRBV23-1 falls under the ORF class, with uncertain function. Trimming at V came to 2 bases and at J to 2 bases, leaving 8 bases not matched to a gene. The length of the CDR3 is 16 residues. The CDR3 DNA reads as TGCGCCAGCAGTCAAACGGGGGACAGGAGAGCCTACGAGCAGTACGTC. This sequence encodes CASSQTGDRRAYEQYV.

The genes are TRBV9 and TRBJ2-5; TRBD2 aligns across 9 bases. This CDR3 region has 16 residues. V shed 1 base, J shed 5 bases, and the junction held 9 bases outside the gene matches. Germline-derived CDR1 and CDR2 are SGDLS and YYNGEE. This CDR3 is CASSVSISGSGETQYF. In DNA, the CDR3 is TGTGCCAGCAGCGTATCAATTAGCGGGAGCGGGGAGACCCAGTACTTC.

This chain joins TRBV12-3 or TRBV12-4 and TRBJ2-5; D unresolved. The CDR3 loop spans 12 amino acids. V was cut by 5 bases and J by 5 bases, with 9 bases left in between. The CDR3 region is CASSVVPETQYF. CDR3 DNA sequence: TGTGCCAGCAGTGTCGTACCGGAGACCCAGTACTTC.

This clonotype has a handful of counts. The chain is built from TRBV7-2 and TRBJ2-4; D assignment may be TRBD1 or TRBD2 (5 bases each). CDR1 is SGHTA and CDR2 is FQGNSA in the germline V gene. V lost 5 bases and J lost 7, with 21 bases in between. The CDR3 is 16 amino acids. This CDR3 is CASSARAGGRGNIQYF. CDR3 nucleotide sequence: TGTGCCAGCAGCGCCCGAGCTGGGGGTCGCGGGAACATTCAGTACTTC.

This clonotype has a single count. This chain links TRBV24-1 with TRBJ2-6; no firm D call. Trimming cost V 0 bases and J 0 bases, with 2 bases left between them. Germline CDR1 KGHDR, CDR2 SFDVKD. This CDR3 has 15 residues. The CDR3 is CATSDLASGANVLTF. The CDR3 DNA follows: TGTGCCACCAGTGATTTGGCCTCTGGGGCCAACGTCCTGACTTTC.

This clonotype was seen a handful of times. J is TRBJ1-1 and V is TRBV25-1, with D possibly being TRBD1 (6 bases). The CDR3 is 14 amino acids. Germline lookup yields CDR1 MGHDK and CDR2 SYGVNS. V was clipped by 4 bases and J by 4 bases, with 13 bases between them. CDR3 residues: CASSAVQGGTEAFF. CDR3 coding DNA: TGTGCCAGCAGTGCCGTACAGGGCGGCACTGAAGCTTTCTTT.

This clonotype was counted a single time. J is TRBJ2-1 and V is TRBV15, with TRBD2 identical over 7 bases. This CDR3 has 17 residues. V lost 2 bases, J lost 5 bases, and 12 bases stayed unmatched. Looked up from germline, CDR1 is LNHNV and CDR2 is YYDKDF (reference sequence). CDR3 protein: CATSRYRVTSTHNEQFF. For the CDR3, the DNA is TGTGCCACCAGCAGATACCGAGTGACTAGCACACACAATGAGCAGTTCTTC.

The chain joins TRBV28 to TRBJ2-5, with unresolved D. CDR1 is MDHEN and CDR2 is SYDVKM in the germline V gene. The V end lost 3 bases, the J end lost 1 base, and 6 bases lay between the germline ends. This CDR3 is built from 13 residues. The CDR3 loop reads CASSFWSQETQYF. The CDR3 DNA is TGTGCCAGCAGTTTCTGGAGCCAAGAGACCCAGTACTTC.

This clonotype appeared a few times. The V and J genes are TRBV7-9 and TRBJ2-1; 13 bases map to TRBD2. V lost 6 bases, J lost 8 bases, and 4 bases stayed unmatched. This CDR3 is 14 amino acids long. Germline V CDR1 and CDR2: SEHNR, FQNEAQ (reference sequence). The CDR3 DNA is TGTGCCAGCAGGAGGACTAGCGGGAGTGATGAGCAGTTCTTC. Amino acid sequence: CASRRTSGSDEQFF. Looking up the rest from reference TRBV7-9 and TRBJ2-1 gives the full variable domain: DTGVSQNPRHKITKRGQNVTFRCDPISEHNRLYWYRQTLGQGPEFLTYFQNEAQLEKSRLLSDRFSAERPKGSFSTLEIQRTEQGDSAMYLCASRRTSGSDEQFFGPGTRLTVL.